This T cell receptor (beta chain) was found in a study of blood T cell repertoires in COVID-19 (dated by TCRdb to 2018 to 2021). Some background on the complete study: Samples from collaborators originated in the United States, Italy and Spain and spanned both the acute and convalescent phases of COVID-19. The samples were drawn from two sources: the first 160 participants of the ongoing ImmuneRACE study, and 1,000 to 1,500 subjects contributed by 6 global collaborators. Subjects who had been exposed to COVID-19, were actively infected with it, or had recovered from it provided the deeply sampled blood TCRbeta repertoires that made up the dataset. The material from the prospective study consisted of cDNA or gDNA derived from T cells, B-cell-depleted T cells, or PBMCs. Where available, HLA class I and class II types were taken from metadata supplied by the sample provider and were not determined by assay-based typing. A freely available public database, intended as a resource for researchers studying the immune response to SARS-CoV-2, is where the repertoires were released. Sample metadata almost always included a de-identified subject ID, COVID-19 status, age in years and sex. What the authors observed across the whole study: The amount of clinical and demographic metadata varied by source and participant and was provided uncurated.

Trimming takes 4 bases off V and 10 bases off J; junction bases not matched to a gene: 14. Its CDR3 holds 15 amino acids, cysteine through phenylalanine. CDR3 DNA is the only sequence kept; it has 45 bases, read in frame from the first base. The germline V gene gives CDR1 as SGDLS and CDR2 as YYNGEE. Notes on this clone: The clone's antigen remains unknown. No base qualities exist here, and no much larger clone lies one base off it.

The immunoSEQ Assay, a bias-controlled multiplex PCR, was used to amplify TCRbeta CDR3 regions from genomic DNA. Turning to the authors' computational methods: The number of nucleated cells in each sample was estimated by amplification of reference gene primers within the assay. To quantify the absolute abundance of each unique TCRbeta CDR3 rearrangement, sequence reads were collapsed and filtered. For each sample, productive Simpson clonality was calculated as the square root of Simpson's diversity index over productive rearrangements. TCRdb mirrors the immuneACCESS table, restricted to in-frame sequences. Some clones are absent from its copies; in checked studies, under half trace to an unresolved V gene, and the reason for the others is unknown. V, J and clone size are those of that table, while D and trimming were read from the DNA. The table for this sample lists around 100,000 clones; roughly 84% of them were counted only once. The top ten clonotypes cover 9.5% to 15% of the sample.

Whole blood was collected in K2EDTA tubes by collaborating institutions according to the institutions' own protocols. For TCRbeta analysis, collaborators shipped samples as frozen whole blood, isolated PBMCs, or DNA extracted from either of those sample types. The V and J genes are TRBV9 and TRBJ2-3, with 8 central nucleotides matching TRBD2. The receptor comes from a human donor in a cohort sampled during active COVID-19. The sample was peripheral blood. The CDR3 amino acid sequence is: CASSPDGGVQGSQYF. In nucleotide form, the sequence is TGTGCCAGCAGCCCTGACGGGGGGGTGCAAGGGTCGCAGTATTTT. This CDR3, with the reference TRBV9 and TRBJ2-3 proteins standing in past its ends, gives the full variable domain DSGVTQTPKHLITATGQRVTLRCSPRSGDLSVYWYQQSLDQGLQFLIQYYNGEERAKGNILERFSAQQFPDLHSELNLSSLELGDSALYFCASSPDGGVQGSQYFGPGTRLTVL.